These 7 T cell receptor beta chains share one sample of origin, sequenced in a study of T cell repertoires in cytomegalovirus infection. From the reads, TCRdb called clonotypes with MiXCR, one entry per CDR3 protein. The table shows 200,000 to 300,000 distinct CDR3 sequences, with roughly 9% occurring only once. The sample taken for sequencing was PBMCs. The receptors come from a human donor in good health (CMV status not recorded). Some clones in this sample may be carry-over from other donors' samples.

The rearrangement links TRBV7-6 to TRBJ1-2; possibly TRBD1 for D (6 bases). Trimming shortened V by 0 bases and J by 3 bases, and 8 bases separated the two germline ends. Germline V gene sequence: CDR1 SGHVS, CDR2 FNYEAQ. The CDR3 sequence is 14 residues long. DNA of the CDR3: TGTGCCAGCAGCTTAGCAGGGGGGCACTATGGCTACACCTTC. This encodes CASSLAGGHYGYTF.

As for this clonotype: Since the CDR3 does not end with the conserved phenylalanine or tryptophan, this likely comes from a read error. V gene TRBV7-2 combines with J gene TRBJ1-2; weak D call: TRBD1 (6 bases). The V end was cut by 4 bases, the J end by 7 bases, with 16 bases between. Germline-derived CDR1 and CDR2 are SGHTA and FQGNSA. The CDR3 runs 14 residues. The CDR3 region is CASSSPAGGSGYTY. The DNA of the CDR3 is TGTGCCAGCAGCTCTCCCGCCGGGGGCTCTGGCTACACCTAC.

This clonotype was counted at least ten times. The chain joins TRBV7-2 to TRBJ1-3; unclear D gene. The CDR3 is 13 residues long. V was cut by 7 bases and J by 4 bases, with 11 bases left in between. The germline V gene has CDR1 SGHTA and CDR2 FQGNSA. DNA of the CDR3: TGTGCCAGCACCCCGGGAGGGGGAAACACCATATATTTT. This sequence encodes CASTPGGGNTIYF.

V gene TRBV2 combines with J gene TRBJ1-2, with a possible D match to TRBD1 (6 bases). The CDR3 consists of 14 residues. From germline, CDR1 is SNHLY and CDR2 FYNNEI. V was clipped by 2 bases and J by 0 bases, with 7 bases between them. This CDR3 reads CASSERTANYGYTF. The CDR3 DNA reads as TGTGCCAGCAGTGAAAGGACAGCTAACTATGGCTACACCTTC.

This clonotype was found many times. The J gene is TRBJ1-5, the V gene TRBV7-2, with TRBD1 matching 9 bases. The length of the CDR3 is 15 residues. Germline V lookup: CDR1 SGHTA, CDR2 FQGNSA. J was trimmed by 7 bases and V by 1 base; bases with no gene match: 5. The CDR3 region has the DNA TGTGCCAGCAGCTTAGTAGGAGGGACAGGGCAGCCCCAGCATTTT. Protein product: CASSLVGGTGQPQHF.

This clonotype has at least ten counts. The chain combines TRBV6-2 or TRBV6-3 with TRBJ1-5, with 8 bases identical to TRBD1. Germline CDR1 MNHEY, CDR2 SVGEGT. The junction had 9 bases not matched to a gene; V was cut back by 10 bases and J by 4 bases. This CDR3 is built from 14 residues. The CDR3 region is CATAGTGHNQPQHF. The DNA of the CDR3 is TGTGCCACCGCCGGGACAGGACATAATCAGCCCCAGCATTTT.

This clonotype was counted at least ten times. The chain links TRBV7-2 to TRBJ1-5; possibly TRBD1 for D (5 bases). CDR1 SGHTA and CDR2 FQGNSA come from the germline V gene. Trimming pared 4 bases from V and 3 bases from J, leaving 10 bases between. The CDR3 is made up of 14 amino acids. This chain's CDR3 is CASSSRQHNQPQHF. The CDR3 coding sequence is TGTGCCAGCAGCTCAAGACAGCACAATCAGCCCCAGCATTTT.